This T cell receptor beta chain is drawn from a study of Graves' ophthalmopathy and Graves' hyperthyroidism. The PBMCs were taken from about 10 ml of fresh peripheral blood. Turning to this clonotype: No antigen is known for it.

Findings and caveats of the study: Blood repertoires reportedly contained most expanded thyroid clonotypes above 0.001 frequency.

Amplified material comprised TCR beta CDR3 regions derived from RNA transcripts. Following a first-round RT-PCR that used HTBI primers, a second-round multiplex PCR was carried out. TCRdb itself ran the multiplex PCR reads through MiXCR, one entry per CDR3 protein. The sample has 500,000 to 800,000 distinct CDR3 sequences, roughly 39% seen once. The material sequenced was peripheral blood. The receptor was derived from an adult man with Graves' ophthalmopathy.

In DNA, the CDR3 is TGTGCCAGCAGCTTAGGTGTAGGGCGCACCGGGGAGCTGTTTTTT. Protein product: CASSLGVGRTGELFF. The gene calls are TRBV11-2 and TRBJ2-2; unclear D gene. CDR3 length equals 15 residues. Between the trimmed V and J ends, which lost 1 base and 4 bases, there was a span of 10 bases. From germline, CDR1 is SGHAT and CDR2 FQNNGV.